This T cell receptor (beta chain) derives from a study of T cells after yellow fever vaccination. Study overall: With SMART-Seq v4 Ultra Low Input, the fractions containing low cell numbers were prepared.

This clonotype was observed a few times. The antigen is unknown. It was through 5'RACE template switching that TCR cDNA was made, with a universal primer site and UMIs added. TCRdb redid the calling of the 5' RACE reads with MiXCR, one entry per CDR3 protein. The sample includes roughly 300,000 distinct CDR3 sequences, less than 9.5% of them seen just once. Findings and caveats of the study: Among primary-vaccination clones, most reappeared after the booster, at 95% to 96% for CD4 and under 90% for CD8. Researchers noted that a small share of clonotypes showed up in both CD4 and CD8 compartments.

Germline assignment: CDR1 DFQATT and CDR2 SNEGSKA (reference sequence). The CDR3 is 15 amino acids. With 2 bases clipped from V and 0 bases from J, the junction kept 7 bases outside the gene matches. The rearrangement uses TRBV20-1 and TRBJ2-7; 7 positions match TRBD1. The sample consisted of PBMCs, taken roughly 47 days after the first yellow fever vaccination. This receptor was identified in a man aged 18 to 35 who received the YFV17D yellow fever vaccine. The CDR3 spells CSARSLTGSSYEQYV. In nucleotides, the CDR3 is TGCAGTGCTAGATCCCTGACAGGGAGCTCCTACGAGCAGTACGTC.